Following are 3 T cell receptor beta chains from one sample sequenced in a study of immune evolution from preneoplasia to lung adenocarcinoma. Sequenced by immunoSEQ multiplex PCR; TCRdb stores in-frame clones only, minus some. This table holds thousands of clones, over 70% found once. Sequencing input: FFPE lung adenocarcinoma in situ tissue. The receptors were sampled from a person aged 55-80 years with lung adenocarcinoma.

The chain joins TRBV29-1 to TRBJ2-1, with D uncertain. CDR1 and CDR2 (germline): SQVTM, ANQGSEA. This CDR3 contains 13 residues. The ends were cut back, 3 bases at V and 9 bases at J, with 15 bases in the middle. The CDR3 DNA reads as TGCAGCGTTGATCTAGAGAATAGGGTTGAGCAGTTCTTC. Amino acids: CSVDLENRVEQFF.

The chain employs TRBV6-1 and TRBJ1-4; no firm D call. Germline V lookup: CDR1 MNHNS, CDR2 SASEGT. This CDR3 contains 14 residues. V lost 0 bases and J 8 bases, leaving 10 bases between the germline ends. DNA for the CDR3: TGTGCCAGCAGTGAAGCGGGGTTGCGGGAAAAACTGTTTTTT. Protein sequence: CASSEAGLREKLFF.

This clone appeared a few times. The chain couples TRBV6-6 to TRBJ2-7, with a possible D match to TRBD1 (5 bases). Germline V gene data show CDR1 as MNHNY and CDR2 as SVGAGI (reference sequence). The CDR3 runs to 16 residues. V lost 0 bases and J lost 3, with 15 bases in between. This chain's CDR3 is CASSYSAGLSHYEQYF. The CDR3 nucleotides read TGTGCCAGCAGTTACTCCGCAGGGCTATCACACTACGAGCAGTACTTC.